Each of the 27 T cell receptor beta chains below was sequenced from the same sample in a study of blood T cell repertoires in COVID-19. Sequencing used immunoSEQ multiplex PCR; TCRdb keeps in-frame clones, though not all of them. The profile covers tens of thousands of clones, with around 84% appearing a single time and approximately 36% taken by the ten largest. The sample taken for sequencing was peripheral blood. The receptor source for this set is a man aged 80 or over with acute or convalescent COVID-19.

This clone came up once. The chain is built from TRBV5-1 and TRBJ2-3, with 9 bases matching TRBD2. The CDR3 loop spans 18 amino acids. Germline values: CDR1 SGHRS, CDR2 YFSETQ. Trimming removed 3 bases from V and 2 bases from J; junction bases left unmatched: 13. For the CDR3, the DNA is TGCGCCAGCAGCTATGGCAGGCTAGCGGGGCGGGTCACAGATACGCAGTATTTT. It codes for CASSYGRLAGRVTDTQYF.

V gene TRBV4-1 combines with J gene TRBJ2-5; the D gene is possibly TRBD2 (6 bases). The CDR3 spans 15 residues. Between the trimmed V and J ends, which lost 4 bases and 1 base, there was a span of 13 bases. CDR1 and CDR2 (germline): MGHRA, YSYEKL. The DNA for the CDR3 is TGCGCCAGCAGCCCCTACTCGACTAGCCAAGAGACCCAGTACTTC. It encodes CASSPYSTSQETQYF.

The chain links TRBV12-3 or TRBV12-4 to TRBJ1-4; D is ambiguous. The CDR3 spans 11 residues. Trimming left V 6 bases short and J 8 bases short, with 7 bases between. In DNA form, the CDR3 reads TGTGCCAGCAGGGCCCGCGAAAAACTGTTTTTT. Its protein is CASRAREKLFF.

This clone turned up a few times. The rearrangement links TRBV19 to TRBJ1-2; D remains ambiguous. CDR1 and CDR2 (germline): LNHDA, SQIVND (reference sequence). V gave up 7 bases and J gave up 0 bases, with 12 bases separating them. This CDR3 is built from 14 residues. The CDR3 nucleotides are TGTGCCAGTAAGAGGGCAGAGACTAACTATGGCTACACCTTC. Protein: CASKRAETNYGYTF. The whole variable domain, remainder taken from reference TRBV19 and TRBJ1-2, is DGGITQSPKYLFRKEGQNVTLSCEQNLNHDAMYWYRQDPGQGLRLIYYSQIVNDFQKGDIAEGYSVSREKKESFPLTVTSAQKNPTAFYLCASKRAETNYGYTFGSGTRLTVV.

This rearrangement joins TRBV4-2 to TRBJ2-3, with 10 bases matching TRBD2. The germline CDR1 and CDR2 sequences are LGHNA and YNFKEQ. This CDR3 has 18 amino acids. Trimming removed 2 bases from V and 2 bases from J; junction bases left unmatched: 10. The CDR3 loop reads CASSQSPLAGASTDTQYF. In DNA, the CDR3 is TGTGCCAGCAGCCAATCACCTCTAGCGGGGGCCTCCACAGATACGCAGTATTTT.

This sequence joins TRBV6-2 or TRBV6-3 and TRBJ2-1; the D gene is possibly TRBD1 (6 bases). V lost 2 bases, J lost 1 base, and 9 bases lay in between. The CDR3 contains 15 residues. Per germline, CDR1 MNHEY and CDR2 SVGEGT. CDR3 sequence (DNA): TGTGCCAGCAGTTACCCCAGGGGTTCCTACAATGAGCAGTTCTTC. Amino acids: CASSYPRGSYNEQFF.

The chain links TRBV10-3 to TRBJ2-7; TRBD1 is a possible D gene (6 bases). The CDR3 is 15 residues long. CDR1 and CDR2 from the germline V gene are ENHRY and SYGVKD. Trimming shortened V by 3 bases and J by 9 bases, and 21 bases separated the two germline ends. Written as DNA, the CDR3 is TGTGCCATCAGTGAAGCCCCGACAGCGCCCAGGGGGCAGTACTTC. Translated, it gives CAISEAPTAPRGQYF.

The chain links TRBV5-1 to TRBJ1-3; D gene ambiguous. The CDR3 loop spans 15 amino acids. V lost 0 bases, J lost 1 base, and 8 bases lay in between. CDR1 is SGHRS and CDR2 is YFSETQ in the germline V gene. The CDR3 nucleotides read TGCGCCAGCAGCTTGGCTTTTTTATCTGGAAACACCATATATTTT. Protein sequence: CASSLAFLSGNTIYF.

The chain couples TRBV11-1 to TRBJ1-1, with TRBD1 matching 9 bases. J was trimmed by 3 bases and V by 3 bases; bases with no gene match: 8. The germline CDR1 and CDR2 sequences are SGHAT and FQDESV (reference sequence). This CDR3 has 16 amino acids. The DNA of the CDR3 is TGTGCCAGCAGCTTCCTCCGGGGGACAGGGTACACTGAAGCTTTCTTT. It is translated as CASSFLRGTGYTEAFF. Combining the CDR3 with reference TRBV11-1 and TRBJ1-1 gives the whole variable domain EAEVAQSPRYKITEKSQAVAFWCDPISGHATLYWYRQILGQGPELLVQFQDESVVDDSQLPKDRFSAERLKGVDSTLKIQPAELGDSAMYLCASSFLRGTGYTEAFFGQGTRLTVV.

The V and J genes are TRBV29-1 and TRBJ1-1, with D tentatively TRBD1 (5 bases). The V end was cut by 5 bases, the J end by 5 bases, with 15 bases between. Germline CDR1 and CDR2: SQVTM and ANQGSEA. The CDR3 consists of 13 residues. The CDR3 is CSVHQGGFTEAFF. The DNA of the CDR3 is TGCAGCGTTCACCAGGGAGGCTTTACTGAAGCTTTCTTT.

The V gene is TRBV4-2, the J gene TRBJ1-2, with TRBD1 matching over 9 bases. The V segment lost 0 bases and the J segment 5 bases; nucleotides outside the gene matches: 7. Germline CDR1 LGHNA, CDR2 YNFKEQ. The CDR3 runs to 16 residues. In DNA, the CDR3 is TGTGCCAGCAGCCAAGATCGGGACAGGGAAAGGTATGGCTACACCTTC. It is translated as CASSQDRDRERYGYTF.

CDR3 loop: CASSHGREGREQYF. The CDR3, as DNA: TGCGCCAGCAGCCACGGACGGGAGGGTAGGGAGCAGTACTTC. This chain connects TRBV5-1 to TRBJ2-7; 8 positions match TRBD2. Unmatched junction bases numbered 10, after V lost 4 bases and J lost 7 bases. This CDR3 is built from 14 residues. CDR1 SGHRS and CDR2 YFSETQ come from the germline V gene.

The V call is TRBV6-1, the J call TRBJ1-5; D not certain. The ends were cut back, 2 bases at V and 4 bases at J, with 12 bases in the middle. The CDR3 runs to 15 residues. Germline loops: CDR1 MNHNS, CDR2 SASEGT. CDR3: CASSEFRTENQPQHF. CDR3 DNA sequence: TGTGCCAGCAGTGAATTTAGGACTGAAAATCAGCCCCAGCATTTT.

The chain links TRBV7-3 to TRBJ2-3, with a weak D call TRBD2 (6 bases). This CDR3 has 14 residues. V was clipped by 3 bases and J by 4 bases, with 11 bases between them. CDR1 is SGHTA, CDR2 FQGTGA, per germline. CDR3 protein: CASSFQTRADTQYF. The CDR3 DNA sequence: TGTGCCAGCAGCTTCCAGACTAGGGCAGATACGCAGTATTTT.

The rearrangement uses TRBV30 and TRBJ2-7; possible D gene TRBD2, 5 bases. CDR1 and CDR2 from the germline V gene are GTSNPN and SVGIG (reference sequence). The CDR3 is 13 residues long. V gave up 4 bases and J gave up 4 bases, with 14 bases separating them. The CDR3 DNA is TGTGCCTGGAATCGGGAACCTAGTTACGAGCAGTACTTC. Protein product: CAWNREPSYEQYF.

This clone was detected only a few times. The rearrangement joins TRBV19 to TRBJ1-1; D is unresolved. The CDR3 spans 13 residues. Trimming stripped 3 bases from V and 8 bases from J, with 13 bases between. The germline V gene encodes CDR1 LNHDA and CDR2 SQIVND (reference sequence). The CDR3 sequence: CASSITPGGEAFF. The CDR3 DNA is TGTGCCAGTAGTATTACGCCAGGCGGGGAAGCTTTCTTT.

This clone occurred a few times. This sequence joins TRBV9 and TRBJ1-3, with 7 bases matching TRBD1. V was clipped by 5 bases and J by 0 bases; unmatched bases: 17. Looked up from germline, CDR1 is SGDLS and CDR2 is YYNGEE. This CDR3 is built from 19 residues. CDR3 in amino acids: CASRRGPQSPLISGNTIYF. The CDR3 coding sequence is TGTGCCAGCAGAAGGGGGCCTCAGTCCCCTCTAATCTCTGGAAACACCATATATTTT.

This clone was found a few times. The V gene is TRBV6-2 or TRBV6-3, the J gene TRBJ1-5; no definite D call. Deletions cut 4 bases from V and 0 bases from J, with 10 bases between. Germline V lookup: CDR1 MNHEY, CDR2 SVGEGT. The CDR3 loop spans 15 amino acids. CDR3 sequence reads: CASSFSRNSNQPQHF. The CDR3 nucleotides read TGTGCCAGCAGTTTTTCGAGAAATAGCAATCAGCCCCAGCATTTT.

Only one count was recorded for this clone. This chain uses TRBV5-6 with TRBJ2-3; 10 positions match TRBD1. The CDR3 has 15 amino acids. The V segment lost 2 bases and the J segment 1 base; nucleotides outside the gene matches: 1. Germline CDR1 is SGHDT and CDR2 is YYEEEE. CDR3 in amino acids: CASSFGTGGTDTQYF. In nucleotides, the CDR3 is TGTGCCAGCAGCTTTGGGACAGGGGGCACAGATACGCAGTATTTT.

J is TRBJ2-5 and V is TRBV7-3; D call uncertain. V lost 2 bases and J 7 bases, leaving 11 bases between the germline ends. The CDR3 is made up of 13 amino acids. The germline V gene has CDR1 SGHTA and CDR2 FQGTGA. CDR3 in DNA: TGTGCCAGCAGCTTACAGGCATCAGGGACCCAGTACTTC. Amino acid sequence: CASSLQASGTQYF.

V usage is TRBV5-1 and J usage is TRBJ1-2; D possibly corresponds to TRBD1 (5 bases). The V end was cut by 0 bases, the J end by 8 bases, with 14 bases between. Germline loops: CDR1 SGHRS, CDR2 YFSETQ. The CDR3 spans 14 residues. CDR3 protein: CASSLGDSVDGYTF. The CDR3 DNA follows: TGCGCCAGCAGCTTGGGAGACAGCGTTGACGGCTACACCTTC.

This chain uses TRBV10-2 with TRBJ2-1, with 7 bases that match TRBD1. Germline V gene lookup returns CDR1 WSHSY and CDR2 SAAADI. This CDR3 is 16 amino acids long. Trimming took 6 bases from V and 1 from J; bases not matched to a gene: 9. The CDR3 nucleotides read TGCGCCAGCAGATTTCAACCACAGGGGTCCTACAATGAGCAGTTCTTC. Translation: CASRFQPQGSYNEQFF.

This chain uses TRBV15 with TRBJ2-7; 7 nucleotides align to TRBD1. V shed 0 bases and J 4 bases; nucleotides not matched to a gene: 6. The CDR3 has 15 amino acids. Germline CDR1 reads LNHNV; CDR2 reads YYDKDF (reference sequence). Here the CDR3 DNA reads TGTGCCACCAGCAGAGACACCGGGACAGAATACGAGCAGTACTTC. This codes for CATSRDTGTEYEQYF.

The rearrangement links TRBV5-6 to TRBJ2-7; D possibly corresponds to TRBD2 (6 bases). This CDR3 has 14 residues. Germline-derived CDR1 and CDR2 are SGHDT and YYEEEE. V dropped 4 bases and J dropped 8 bases, with 19 bases sitting between them. The CDR3, as DNA: TGTGCCAGCAGCCTTAGCGGTCTCAATACGAAGCAGTACTTC. Its protein product is CASSLSGLNTKQYF.

The chain links TRBV7-9 to TRBJ1-5, with TRBD1 matching 7 bases. This CDR3 has 14 amino acids. The germline V gene has CDR1 SEHNR and CDR2 FQNEAQ (reference sequence). J gave up 7 bases and V 5 bases, and 8 bases lay outside the gene matches. CDR3 amino acids: CASSRGTDGQPQHF. The CDR3 coding sequence is TGTGCCAGCAGCCGAGGGACAGACGGGCAGCCCCAGCATTTT.

In this sample, this clone turned up many times. J is TRBJ2-7 and V is TRBV7-8; D is possibly TRBD2 (6 bases). This CDR3 has 14 residues. Trimming stripped 8 bases from V and 2 bases from J, with 16 bases between. Germline CDR1 is SGHVS and CDR2 is FQNEAQ. The CDR3 region is CASSGGRFTYEQYF. CDR3 coding DNA: TGTGCCAGCTCCGGGGGACGGTTCACCTACGAGCAGTACTTC. Looking up the rest from reference TRBV7-8 and TRBJ2-7 gives the full variable domain: GAGVSQSPRYKVAKRGQDVALRCDPISGHVSLFWYQQALGQGPEFLTYFQNEAQLDKSGLPSDRFFAERPEGSVSTLKIQRTQQEDSAVYLCASSGGRFTYEQYFGPGTRLTVT.

This clone has only a few counts. The chain is built from TRBV4-2 and TRBJ1-6, with 7 positions matching TRBD1. The CDR3 spans 16 residues. Germline values: CDR1 LGHNA, CDR2 YNFKEQ. V was clipped by 0 bases and J by 5 bases; unmatched bases: 4. The CDR3 protein is CASSQDFGQDNSPLHF. Written as DNA, the CDR3 is TGTGCCAGCAGCCAAGATTTCGGACAGGATAATTCACCCCTCCACTTT.